The 10 T cell receptor beta chains given below trace back to one sample, sequenced in a study of post-analysis software for immune sequencing data. Their cognate antigens are unknown. Notes on the study in general: There were a few TRBV segments more frequent in patients than controls, and TRBV5-6, TRBV5-1 and TRBV20-1 were among them.

Unique molecular identifiers featured in each of the TCR beta cDNA libraries. TCRdb reanalysed the PCR reads using MiXCR and keeps one entry per CDR3 protein. The profile shows some 190,000 distinct CDR3 sequences, 25% to 30% of them singletons. The sequencing input was blood. The receptors were gathered from a girl between 2 and 17 years old with multiple sclerosis.

The sample holds many counts of this clonotype. This chain joins TRBV20-1 and TRBJ2-5; the D gene is possibly TRBD2 (5 bases). From germline, CDR1 is DFQATT and CDR2 SNEGSKA (reference sequence). The V and J ends lost 7 bases and 11 bases respectively, with 17 bases between them. The CDR3 covers 11 residues. The CDR3 coding sequence is TGCAGTGGTGACAAGGTTGGCGGGCAGTACTTC. Translation: CSGDKVGGQYF.

In its sample, this clonotype was seen many times. The chain uses TRBV3-1 and TRBJ2-1; the match to TRBD2 covers 9 bases. V trimming: 1 base; J trimming: 4 bases; junction bases outside the gene matches: 14. The CDR3 is made up of 19 amino acids. Germline CDR1 LGHDT, CDR2 YNNKEL (reference sequence). The CDR3 sequence: CASSQVTGTSLGPYNEQFF. The CDR3 DNA reads as TGTGCCAGCAGCCAAGTCACCGGGACTAGCTTGGGACCATACAATGAGCAGTTCTTC.

In this sample, this clonotype turned up many times. This rearrangement joins TRBV6-1 to TRBJ2-1; 9 nucleotides line up with TRBD1. The V gene end was trimmed by 6 bases and the J gene end by 6 bases; junction bases not matched to a gene: 3. This CDR3 has 13 amino acids. Germline V gives CDR1 MNHNS, CDR2 SASEGT. The CDR3 coding sequence is TGTGCCAGCAGGGGGACAGGGTTCAATGAGCAGTTCTTC. This gives the protein CASRGTGFNEQFF.

This clonotype was seen ten or more times. This chain's CDR3 is CSAPGQGGYGYTF. CDR3 sequence (DNA): TGCAGTGCTCCGGGACAGGGTGGCTATGGCTACACCTTC. The chain combines TRBV20-1 with TRBJ1-2; 9 positions agree with TRBD1. The CDR3 contains 13 residues. Germline V gene data show CDR1 as DFQATT and CDR2 as SNEGSKA (reference sequence). V lost 5 bases, J lost 4 bases, and 5 bases stayed unmatched.

This clonotype was seen repeatedly, ten times or more. The gene calls are TRBV12-3 or TRBV12-4 and TRBJ1-2; the D gene is possibly TRBD1 (6 bases). The CDR3 spans 13 residues. Trimming pared 3 bases from V and 7 bases from J, leaving 12 bases between. CDR3 in amino acids: CASSFQGPSGYTF. The CDR3 bases are TGTGCCAGCAGTTTCCAGGGGCCCTCTGGCTACACCTTC.

This chain connects TRBV5-1 to TRBJ2-6; maybe TRBD2 (5 bases). The CDR3 is made up of 16 amino acids. Per the germline V gene, CDR1 is SGHRS and CDR2 is YFSETQ. V was pared by 3 bases and J by 0 bases, with 10 bases between. CDR3 residues: CASSSGLISGANVLTF. DNA of the CDR3: TGCGCCAGCAGCTCAGGACTGATCTCTGGGGCCAACGTCCTGACTTTC.

This clonotype was seen only once. The chain is built from TRBV12-3 or TRBV12-4 and TRBJ1-5; D not resolved. V was clipped by 2 bases and J by 7 bases, with 6 bases between them. The CDR3 extends over 12 amino acids. The CDR3 DNA reads TGTGCCAGCAGTTTACATCCCCAGCCCCAGCATTTT. Protein: CASSLHPQPQHF.

In this sample, this clonotype turned up many times. The CDR3 DNA is TGCGCCAGCAGCTTGCCGGCGTTGGGGGGGGTGAGAAATGAGCAGTTCTTC. Its protein product is CASSLPALGGVRNEQFF. The rearrangement joins TRBV5-1 to TRBJ2-1; TRBD2 matches at 7 bases. V trimming: 1 base; J trimming: 7 bases; junction bases outside the gene matches: 14. The length of the CDR3 is 17 residues. Germline CDR1 reads SGHRS; CDR2 reads YFSETQ.

This clonotype was seen more than once but under ten times. This sequence joins TRBV5-1 and TRBJ2-6; weak D call: TRBD1 (6 bases). The germline V gene has CDR1 SGHRS and CDR2 YFSETQ. V lost 6 bases and J 4 bases, leaving 14 bases between the germline ends. This CDR3 is built from 15 residues. The CDR3 DNA sequence: TGCGCCAGCACCTACAGGGTAACAGGGGCCAACGTCCTGACTTTC. It translates to CASTYRVTGANVLTF. Using reference TRBV5-1 and TRBJ2-6 for the parts outside the CDR3, the full variable domain is KAGVTQTPRYLIKTRGQQVTLSCSPISGHRSVSWYQQTPGQGLQFLFEYFSETQRNKGNFPGRFSGRQFSNSRSEMNVSTLELGDSALYLCASTYRVTGANVLTFGAGSRLTVL.

This chain connects TRBV6-1 to TRBJ2-7; TRBD1 matches at 9 bases. The CDR3 has 14 amino acids. The V gene end was trimmed by 6 bases and the J gene end by 0 bases; junction bases not matched to a gene: 3. Germline V gene lookup returns CDR1 MNHNS and CDR2 SASEGT. The CDR3 bases are TGTGCCAGCAGGGGGACAGGGAGCTCCTACGAGCAGTACTTC. Its protein is CASRGTGSSYEQYF.